A single sample is the source of the 28 T cell receptor beta chains below, sequenced in a study of OX40 agonist ivuxolimab in advanced cancers. The method behind the library was the immunoSEQ multiplex PCR assay. Here the immuneACCESS table is served through TCRdb, limited to in-frame sequences with V and J called. Missing clones are a known gap in these copies; in checked studies unresolved V genes cover under half, and the rest lacks a known reason. Recorded for this sample are 60,000 to 85,000 clones; more than 60% of them occurred a single time. The top ten clones comprise about 1.6% of the sample. The source material was CD4+ or CD8+ T cells sorted from blood, sampled in a trial of the OX40 agonist ivuxolimab. The source of these receptors is an adult with an advanced solid tumor such as melanoma, head and neck, liver or kidney cancer.

The chain has TRBV19 and TRBJ2-5; 10 bases map to TRBD2. CDR1 and CDR2 (germline): LNHDA, SQIVND (reference sequence). This CDR3 has 15 residues. The V gene end was trimmed by 3 bases and the J gene end by 5 bases; junction bases not matched to a gene: 6. This CDR3 is CASSIIAGGVETQYF. DNA for the CDR3: TGTGCCAGTAGTATCATAGCGGGAGGCGTGGAGACCCAGTACTTC.

This clone was observed a few times. V and J are TRBV5-6 and TRBJ1-2; the D is unclear. The germline V gene encodes CDR1 SGHDT and CDR2 YYEEEE. This CDR3 comprises 14 residues. The germline V and J ends were trimmed by 0 bases and 2 bases, with 8 bases remaining between them. CDR3 loop: CASSLVSSNYGYTF. The DNA of the CDR3 is TGTGCCAGCAGCTTGGTAAGCAGCAACTATGGCTACACCTTC.

The V gene is TRBV13, the J gene TRBJ2-3; TRBD2 agrees at 10 bases. The CDR3 has 14 amino acids. Germline-derived CDR1 and CDR2 are PRHDT and FYEKMQ (reference sequence). The J segment lost 3 bases and the V segment lost 10 bases, leaving 7 bases of the junction unmatched. CDR3 nucleotide sequence: TGTGCCACCGAGAAGCGGGGGGGTACAGATACGCAGTATTTT. It is translated as CATEKRGGTDTQYF.

This sequence joins TRBV5-1 and TRBJ2-7; 9 nucleotides align to TRBD1. V was pared by 7 bases and J by 6 bases, with 14 bases of the junction left unmatched. Germline assignment: CDR1 SGHRS and CDR2 YFSETQ. The length of the CDR3 is 15 residues. Here the CDR3 DNA reads TGCGCCAGCGCGACTTTAGGGACAGGGCGTGCCGAGCAGTACTTC. Amino acids: CASATLGTGRAEQYF.

This chain links TRBV2 with TRBJ1-2; unclear D gene. With 2 bases removed from V and 1 base from J, the gap between germline ends came to 5 bases. The CDR3 totals 13 residues. CDR1 is SNHLY and CDR2 is FYNNEI in the germline V gene. CDR3 residues: CASSETNNYGYTF. CDR3 bases: TGTGCCAGCAGTGAAACAAATAACTATGGCTACACCTTC.

The chain has TRBV7-9 and TRBJ2-7; tentatively, D is TRBD2 (5 bases). The V end lost 5 bases, the J end lost 2 bases, and 7 bases lay between the germline ends. This CDR3 has 12 residues. Germline CDR1 and CDR2: SEHNR and FQNEAQ (reference sequence). The CDR3 bases are TGTGCCAGCAGCACGGAGGCCTACGAGCAGTACTTC. Translated: CASSTEAYEQYF. The complete variable domain, with remaining parts taken from reference TRBV7-9 and TRBJ2-7, reads DTGVSQNPRHKITKRGQNVTFRCDPISEHNRLYWYRQTLGQGPEFLTYFQNEAQLEKSRLLSDRFSAERPKGSFSTLEIQRTEQGDSAMYLCASSTEAYEQYFGPGTRLTVT.

The chain is built from TRBV7-2 and TRBJ2-7, with D uncertain. The germline V gene encodes CDR1 SGHTA and CDR2 FQGNSA. The V gene lost 0 bases and the J gene lost 2 bases, with 11 bases spanning the gap. The CDR3 has 15 residues. CDR3 in DNA: TGTGCCAGCAGCTTAGCCGGCGGCGCCACCTACGAGCAGTACTTC. Encoded protein: CASSLAGGATYEQYF.

The table lists this clone with a few counts. The chain carries TRBV30 and TRBJ1-5, with TRBD1 matching over 9 bases. The CDR3 contains 14 residues. After removal of 4 bases from V and 4 bases from J, the junction contained 5 bases not matched to a gene. Germline CDR1 is GTSNPN and CDR2 is SVGIG (reference sequence). CDR3: CAWTGQGVNQPQHF. In DNA, the CDR3 is TGTGCCTGGACGGGACAGGGAGTAAATCAGCCCCAGCATTTT.

The V gene is TRBV14, the J gene TRBJ1-2; D is uncertain. Trimming shortened V by 0 bases and J by 8 bases, and 16 bases separated the two germline ends. The CDR3 loop spans 15 amino acids. CDR1 and CDR2 from the germline V gene are SGHDN and FVKESK. This chain's CDR3 is CASSQDIDSLRGYTF. CDR3 nucleotide sequence: TGTGCCAGCAGCCAAGATATCGATTCCCTTCGCGGCTACACCTTC. The full variable domain, in which reference TRBV14 and TRBJ1-2 provide the parts outside the CDR3, is EAGVTQFPSHSVIEKGQTVTLRCDPISGHDNLYWYRRVMGKEIKFLLHFVKESKQDESGMPNNRFLAERTGGTYSTLKVQPAELEDSGVYFCASSQDIDSLRGYTFGSGTRLTVV.

The count of this clone is one. The rearrangement joins TRBV5-1 to TRBJ1-4; TRBD1 aligns across 7 bases. Germline V gene data show CDR1 as SGHRS and CDR2 as YFSETQ. Trimming took 5 bases from V and 4 from J; bases not matched to a gene: 5. The CDR3 runs 14 residues. In nucleotides, the CDR3 is TGCGCCAGCAGAACTACAGGGGTTAATGAAAAACTGTTTTTT. This sequence encodes CASRTTGVNEKLFF.

This clone was seen more than once but under ten times. The gene calls are TRBV28 and TRBJ1-3; the D gene is possibly TRBD1 (6 bases). CDR1 MDHEN and CDR2 SYDVKM come from the germline V gene. The CDR3 totals 15 residues. V gave up 4 bases and J gave up 0 bases, with 10 bases separating them. The CDR3 nucleotides are TGTGCCAGCAGTTGGGGGGCTAACTCTGGAAACACCATATATTTT. This encodes CASSWGANSGNTIYF.

The chain couples TRBV5-6 to TRBJ1-4; weak D call: TRBD1 (6 bases). The CDR3 length is 12 residues. CDR1 SGHDT and CDR2 YYEEEE come from the germline V gene. Trimming pared 4 bases from V and 8 bases from J, leaving 9 bases between. CDR3 sequence: CASSRDREKLFF. CDR3 nucleotide sequence: TGTGCCAGCAGCCGAGACAGGGAAAAACTGTTTTTT.

A single count supports this clone. The J gene is TRBJ1-1, the V gene TRBV11-2, with D maybe TRBD1 (6 bases). Germline assignment: CDR1 SGHAT and CDR2 FQNNGV. CDR3 length equals 15 residues. The ends were cut back, 4 bases at V and 1 base at J, with 13 bases in the middle. CDR3 DNA sequence: TGTGCCAGCAGCTGGGGGAGGGGGACGAACACTGAAGCTTTCTTT. Encoded protein: CASSWGRGTNTEAFF.

This clone turned up a few times. The V and J genes are TRBV6-1 and TRBJ1-5; 9 nucleotides agree with TRBD1. V gave up 6 bases and J gave up 5 bases; unmatched junction bases: 8. Germline V gene sequence: CDR1 MNHNS, CDR2 SASEGT. The CDR3 contains 15 residues. This CDR3 reads CASRDPQGAYQPQHF. The CDR3 bases are TGTGCCAGCAGGGACCCACAGGGGGCTTATCAGCCCCAGCATTTT.

The gene calls are TRBV11-2 and TRBJ2-7, with 10 bases aligning to TRBD2. Germline V gives CDR1 SGHAT, CDR2 FQNNGV. The CDR3 loop spans 15 amino acids. V lost 4 bases to trimming and J lost 1 base; unmatched junction nucleotides: 4. In nucleotides, the CDR3 is TGTGCCAGCAGCTCAACGACTAGCGGGTCCTACGAGCAGTACTTC. The encoded protein is CASSSTTSGSYEQYF.

This chain's CDR3 is CAWSVGGSAPNEKLFF. The DNA for the CDR3 is TGTGCCTGGAGTGTAGGGGGGTCGGCGCCTAATGAAAAACTGTTTTTT. The V gene is TRBV30, the J gene TRBJ1-4; D might be TRBD1 (6 bases). CDR3 size: 16 residues. Germline CDR1 and CDR2: GTSNPN and SVGIG (reference sequence). The ends were cut back, 0 bases at V and 3 bases at J, with 14 bases in the middle.

This clone occurred a few times. The rearrangement uses TRBV18 and TRBJ2-2; 13 nucleotides agree with TRBD2. V lost 3 bases to trimming and J lost 3 bases; unmatched junction nucleotides: 7. The CDR3 has 18 amino acids. Germline-derived CDR1 and CDR2 are KGHSH and LQKENI. The CDR3 spells CASSPLRLAGGDTGELFF. The DNA of the CDR3 is TGTGCCAGCTCACCGCTCCGACTAGCGGGAGGCGACACCGGGGAGCTGTTTTTT.

The V and J genes are TRBV6-1 and TRBJ2-7, with D unclear. CDR3 length: 15 residues. Trimming took 0 bases from V and 2 from J, leaving 11 bases between them. Germline CDR1 reads MNHNS; CDR2 reads SASEGT. The CDR3, as DNA: TGTGCCAGCAGTGAAGCAATGAATGTCCCCTACGAGCAGTACTTC. Residues: CASSEAMNVPYEQYF.

V gene TRBV18 combines with J gene TRBJ1-6; TRBD1 might be the D (6 bases). Germline values: CDR1 KGHSH, CDR2 LQKENI. Deletions cut 5 bases from V and 6 bases from J, with 14 bases between. This CDR3 spans 15 amino acids. CDR3 sequence: CASSNIPDSNSPLHF. The CDR3 DNA sequence: TGTGCCAGCTCAAATATCCCGGACAGTAATTCACCCCTCCACTTT.

This chain uses TRBV7-3 with TRBJ1-1; a possible D gene is TRBD1 (5 bases). CDR3 length: 15 residues. Trimming shortened V by 5 bases and J by 1 base, and 14 bases separated the two germline ends. The germline CDR1 and CDR2 sequences are SGHTA and FQGTGA. Here the CDR3 reads CASSPSGGTNTEAFF. CDR3 sequence (DNA): TGTGCCAGCAGCCCATCGGGGGGGACGAACACTGAAGCTTTCTTT.

In its sample, this clone was seen a few times. This chain joins TRBV7-9 and TRBJ2-1; D unresolved. V was pared by 7 bases and J by 3 bases, with 10 bases between. This CDR3 comprises 13 residues. Looked up from germline, CDR1 is SEHNR and CDR2 is FQNEAQ (reference sequence). The CDR3 region has the DNA TGTGCCAGCACAGCGACCCTCTACAATGAGCAGTTCTTC. Amino acid sequence: CASTATLYNEQFF.

This clone was observed at least ten times. The V gene is TRBV6-1, the J gene TRBJ1-2; the D is unclear. Germline V lookup: CDR1 MNHNS, CDR2 SASEGT. Trimming stripped 7 bases from V and 1 base from J, with 16 bases between. The CDR3 contains 15 residues. The CDR3: CASKTTSAFNYGYTF. The CDR3 DNA reads TGTGCCAGCAAAACTACATCAGCCTTTAACTATGGCTACACCTTC.

The chain joins TRBV7-8 to TRBJ1-1; 7 positions agree with TRBD1. The V gene's germline CDR1 is SGHVS and CDR2 FQNEAQ. This CDR3 is 13 amino acids long. Trimming removed 3 bases from V and 6 bases from J; junction bases left unmatched: 4. CDR3 region: CASSLDRISEAFF. The CDR3 nucleotides are TGTGCCAGCAGCTTGGACAGGATCTCTGAAGCTTTCTTT.

This clone came up a few times. The chain uses TRBV6-1 and TRBJ1-6; D not resolved. Trimming left V 2 bases short and J 11 bases short, with 4 bases between. The V gene's germline CDR1 is MNHNS and CDR2 SASEGT. The CDR3 is 11 amino acids. DNA for the CDR3: TGTGCCAGCAGTGAACTTCCACCCCTCCACTTT. Protein product: CASSELPPLHF.

As concerns this clone: At one boundary the junction diverges from the germline segment, which might be a read error. V gene TRBV7-2 combines with J gene TRBJ2-7, with 12 nucleotides matching TRBD2. Germline V lookup: CDR1 SGHTA, CDR2 FQGNSA. The CDR3 totals 14 residues. The CDR3 protein is CASSLAGGPYEQYF. For the CDR3, the DNA is TGTGCCAGCAGCCTAGCGGGGGGGCCCTACGAGCAGTACTTC.

This clone was found a few times. The chain carries TRBV9 and TRBJ1-6, with 9 bases identical to TRBD1. J was trimmed by 6 bases and V by 4 bases; bases with no gene match: 8. The CDR3 loop spans 16 amino acids. Per the germline V gene, CDR1 is SGDLS and CDR2 is YYNGEE. The CDR3 DNA reads TGTGCCAGCAGCCCGGGACAGGGAACGGGTAATTCACCCCTCCACTTT. This translates into CASSPGQGTGNSPLHF.

The CDR3 protein is CASSRDGLNSPLHF. The DNA of the CDR3 is TGTGCCAGCAGTCGGGACGGATTAAATTCACCCCTCCACTTT. The rearrangement joins TRBV6-5 to TRBJ1-6; maybe TRBD1 (5 bases). CDR1 MNHEY and CDR2 SVGAGI come from the germline V gene. V was cut by 5 bases and J by 7 bases, with 12 bases left in between. The length of the CDR3 is 14 residues.

This clone has a handful of counts. This rearrangement joins TRBV5-4 to TRBJ1-6, with a possible D match to TRBD1 (5 bases). The V end lost 0 bases, the J end lost 10 bases, and 20 bases lay between the germline ends. Germline CDR1 SGHNT, CDR2 YYREEE (reference sequence). This CDR3 region has 17 residues. The CDR3 DNA follows: TGTGCCAGCAGCTTGGCTCAAGGTTTCGGGGGTTACTCACCCCTCCACTTT. This translates into CASSLAQGFGGYSPLHF.